This TCR beta chain was captured by sequencing in a study of T-cell reconstitution after alpha-beta-depleted transplantation in children. Germline V gene lookup returns CDR1 KGHDR and CDR2 SFDVKD. The CDR3 contains 16 residues. The germline V and J ends were trimmed by 2 bases and 3 bases, with 15 bases remaining between them. Construction of the TCRbeta library involved unique molecular identifiers. One entry per CDR3 protein results from TCRdb running MiXCR on the PCR reads. Of about 460,000 distinct CDR3 sequences listed, 9.5% to 15% are singletons. This clonotype has more than one count but fewer than ten.

The genes are TRBV24-1 and TRBJ1-1, with a weak D call TRBD1 (5 bases). Sequenced material: PBMCs from the stem cell graft donor, taken from the stem cell graft. This sequence was found in a human donor who donated a stem cell graft to a child with combined immunodeficiency. DNA of the CDR3: TGTGCCACCAGTGATTCGCAGGGTACGGTGGACACTGAAGCTTTCTTT. Translated, it gives CATSDSQGTVDTEAFF.